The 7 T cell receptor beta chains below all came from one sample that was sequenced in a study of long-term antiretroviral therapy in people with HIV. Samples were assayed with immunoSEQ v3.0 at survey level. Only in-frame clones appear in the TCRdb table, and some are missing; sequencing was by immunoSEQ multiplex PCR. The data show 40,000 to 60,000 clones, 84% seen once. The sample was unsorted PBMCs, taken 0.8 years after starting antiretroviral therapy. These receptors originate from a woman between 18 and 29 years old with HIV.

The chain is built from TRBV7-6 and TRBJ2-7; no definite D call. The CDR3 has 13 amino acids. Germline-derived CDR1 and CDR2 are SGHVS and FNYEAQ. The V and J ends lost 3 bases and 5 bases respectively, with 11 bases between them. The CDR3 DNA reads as TGTGCCAGCAGCTTGGGGAACAGAAACGAGCAGTACTTC. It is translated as CASSLGNRNEQYF.

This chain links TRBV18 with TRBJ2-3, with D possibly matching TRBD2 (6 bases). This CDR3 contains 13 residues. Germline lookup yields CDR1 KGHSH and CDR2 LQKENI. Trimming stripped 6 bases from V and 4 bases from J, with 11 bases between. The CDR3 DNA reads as TGTGCCAGCTCGCGGGACTTATCAGATACGCAGTATTTT. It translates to CASSRDLSDTQYF.

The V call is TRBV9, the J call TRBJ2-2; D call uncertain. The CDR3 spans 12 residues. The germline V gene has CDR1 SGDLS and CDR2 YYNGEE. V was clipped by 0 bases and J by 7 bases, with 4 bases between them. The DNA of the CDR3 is TGTGCCAGCAGCGTAGGCAGCGGGGAGCTGTTTTTT. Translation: CASSVGSGELFF.

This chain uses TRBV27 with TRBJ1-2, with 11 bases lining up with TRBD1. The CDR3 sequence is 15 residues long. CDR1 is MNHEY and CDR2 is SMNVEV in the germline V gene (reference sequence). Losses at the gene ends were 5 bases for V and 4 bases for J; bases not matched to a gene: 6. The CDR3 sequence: CASSTGTGGFYGYTF. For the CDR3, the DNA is TGTGCCAGCAGTACGGGGACAGGGGGTTTCTATGGCTACACCTTC.

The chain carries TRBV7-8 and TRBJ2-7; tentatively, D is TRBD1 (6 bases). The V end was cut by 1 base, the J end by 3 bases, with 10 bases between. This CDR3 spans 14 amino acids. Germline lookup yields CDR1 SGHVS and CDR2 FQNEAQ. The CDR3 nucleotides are TGTGCCAGCAGCTTAGAATTAGGGGGCTACGAGCAGTACTTC. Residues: CASSLELGGYEQYF.

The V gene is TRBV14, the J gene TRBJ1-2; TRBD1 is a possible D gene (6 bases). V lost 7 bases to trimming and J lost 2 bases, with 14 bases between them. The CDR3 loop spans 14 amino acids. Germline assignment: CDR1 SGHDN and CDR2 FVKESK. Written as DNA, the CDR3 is TGTGCCAGCAAGAGAGGGGGTCTCAACTATGGCTACACCTTC. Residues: CASKRGGLNYGYTF. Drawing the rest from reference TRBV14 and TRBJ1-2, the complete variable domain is EAGVTQFPSHSVIEKGQTVTLRCDPISGHDNLYWYRRVMGKEIKFLLHFVKESKQDESGMPNNRFLAERTGGTYSTLKVQPAELEDSGVYFCASKRGGLNYGYTFGSGTRLTVV.

The CDR3 region has the DNA TGTGCCAGCAGCTTTAGTGCGGATTCTAGCACAGATACGCAGTATTTT. The encoded protein is CASSFSADSSTDTQYF. This chain connects TRBV11-3 to TRBJ2-3, with D hard to call. Trimming left V 3 bases short and J 0 bases short, with 13 bases between. The CDR3 covers 16 residues. The V gene's germline CDR1 is SGHNT and CDR2 YENEEA.